This T cell receptor beta chain is from a study of T cell repertoires in cytomegalovirus infection. Study as a whole: HLA-B-restricted CMV epitopes that are well studied, plus recently identified HLA-C-restricted ones, were used by the study. Indications of both CMV infection and matching HLA type were provided by public TCR beta signatures.

Only a few counts were recorded for this clonotype. Antigen specificity is unknown. Regarding the study as a whole: Carriers of CMV and the relevant HLA type were discriminated by public TCR beta frequency. The ex vivo response was dominated by HLA-C-restricted CMV-specific TCR beta clonotypes.

MiXCR was run by TCRdb on the reads, yielding one entry per CDR3 protein. In the table there are hundreds of thousands of distinct CDR3 sequences, 30% to 40% of which are singletons. CDR3 length: 17 residues. Germline trimming cut 3 bases from V and 4 bases from J; bases unmatched to any gene: 6. Germline CDR1 is LGHNA and CDR2 is YNFKEQ. The sequence came from a human donor in good health (CMV status not recorded). Some clones in this sample may be carry-over from other donors' samples. The chain carries TRBV4-2 and TRBJ2-1; 13 bases align to TRBD2. The specimen comprised cultured CD8+ T cells from PBMCs, sampled from culture after CMV antigen stimulation. The CDR3 loop reads CASSQGGLAGVYNEQFF. The CDR3 DNA reads as TGTGCCAGCAGCCAGGGAGGACTAGCGGGGGTGTACAATGAGCAGTTCTTC.